These 19 T cell receptor beta chains were sequenced from one sample in a study of OX40 agonist ivuxolimab in advanced cancers. TCRdb's copy holds only in-frame clones and misses some; the assay was immunoSEQ multiplex PCR. The sample lists about 16,000 clones, 75% to 95% occurring once. The sample consisted of CD4+ or CD8+ T cells sorted from blood, taken in a trial of the OX40 agonist ivuxolimab. The receptor source for this set is an adult with an advanced solid tumor such as melanoma, head and neck, liver or kidney cancer.

The chain combines TRBV5-4 with TRBJ2-2, with TRBD2 identical over 7 bases. This CDR3 comprises 17 residues. With V trimmed by 2 bases and J by 4 bases, 11 bases remained unmatched. Germline V lookup: CDR1 SGHNT, CDR2 YYREEE (reference sequence). CDR3 coding DNA: TGTGCCAGCAGCTTTGGGACTATCAAACCTTTCACCGGGGAGCTGTTTTTT. Translated, it gives CASSFGTIKPFTGELFF.

The chain employs TRBV18 and TRBJ2-3; D remains ambiguous. The V and J ends lost 2 bases and 2 bases respectively, with 5 bases between them. There are 13 residues in the CDR3. The germline gives CDR1 KGHSH, CDR2 LQKENI. For the CDR3, the DNA is TGTGCCAGCTCACCAACCCTCACAGATACGCAGTATTTT. Protein sequence: CASSPTLTDTQYF.

A few counts support this clone. The chain employs TRBV7-2 and TRBJ2-1; tentatively, D is TRBD1 or TRBD2 (7 bases each). The CDR3 runs 14 residues. The germline V gene has CDR1 SGHTA and CDR2 FQGNSA. V dropped 5 bases and J dropped 3 bases, with 11 bases sitting between them. Here the CDR3 reads CASSQGDYYNEQFF. In DNA, the CDR3 is TGTGCCAGCAGCCAGGGGGACTACTACAATGAGCAGTTCTTC.

The chain employs TRBV29-1 and TRBJ1-1; D perhaps matches TRBD1 (5 bases). The germline V gene has CDR1 SQVTM and CDR2 ANQGSEA. V lost 7 bases and J lost 3, with 12 bases in between. This CDR3 comprises 12 residues. The CDR3 coding sequence is TGCAGCGCCTCTGGAGGGGACACTGAAGCTTTCTTT. It is translated as CSASGGDTEAFF.

The V call is TRBV2, the J call TRBJ2-3; TRBD1 matches 7 bases. This CDR3 has 16 amino acids. Germline V CDR1 and CDR2: SNHLY, FYNNEI. After removal of 10 bases from V and 1 base from J, the junction contained 14 bases not matched to a gene. The DNA of the CDR3 is TGTGCCACCCTTCGGGACAGCAAATGGGGCACAGATACGCAGTATTTT. Translation gives CATLRDSKWGTDTQYF.

The V and J genes are TRBV6-1 and TRBJ2-7, with D possibly being TRBD2 (6 bases). Between the trimmed V and J ends, which lost 2 bases and 5 bases, there was a span of 25 bases. This CDR3 region has 18 residues. The germline gives CDR1 MNHNS, CDR2 SASEGT. The CDR3 coding sequence is TGTGCCAGCAGTGAAAGAGGCCCTTCTAGCGTCCTGGGCCACGAGCAGTACTTC. Its translation is CASSERGPSSVLGHEQYF.

The V call is TRBV4-1, the J call TRBJ1-5; D unresolved. The CDR3 length is 14 residues. Germline loops: CDR1 MGHRA, CDR2 YSYEKL. The V and J ends lost 1 base and 1 base respectively, with 5 bases between them. The CDR3 is CASSQGSSNQPQHF. DNA of the CDR3: TGCGCCAGCAGCCAAGGGTCCAGCAATCAGCCCCAGCATTTT.

The V gene is TRBV29-1, the J gene TRBJ2-2; unclear D gene. The length of the CDR3 is 15 residues. V gave up 2 bases and J gave up 0 bases, with 10 bases separating them. Germline assignment: CDR1 SQVTM and CDR2 ANQGSEA. CDR3 region: CSVESGQSNTGELFF. The CDR3 DNA reads TGCAGCGTTGAAAGTGGGCAGTCGAACACCGGGGAGCTGTTTTTT.

The chain uses TRBV28 and TRBJ1-2, with unresolved D. The CDR3 is 13 residues long. Germline-derived CDR1 and CDR2 are MDHEN and SYDVKM. V was cut by 6 bases and J by 6 bases, with 14 bases left in between. As DNA, the CDR3 is TGTGCCAGCAGAATGATGGGGTTGGATGGCTACACCTTC. Translation gives CASRMMGLDGYTF.

This chain uses TRBV7-6 with TRBJ1-2, with TRBD1 matching 7 bases. This CDR3 has 15 residues. The germline CDR1 and CDR2 sequences are SGHVS and FNYEAQ. Trimming took 0 bases from V and 2 from J; bases not matched to a gene: 3. For the CDR3, the DNA is TGTGCCAGCAGCTTAGCGGAGGGACAGAACTATGGCTACACCTTC. This encodes CASSLAEGQNYGYTF.

The V call is TRBV9, the J call TRBJ2-7; 8 nucleotides match TRBD1. J gave up 2 bases and V 0 bases, and 4 bases lay outside the gene matches. From germline, CDR1 is SGDLS and CDR2 YYNGEE. CDR3 length: 15 residues. The CDR3 reads CASSVGSGGAYEQYF. CDR3 sequence (DNA): TGTGCCAGCAGCGTAGGTTCAGGGGGCGCCTACGAGCAGTACTTC. The variable domain in full, completed from reference TRBV9 and TRBJ2-7, reads DSGVTQTPKHLITATGQRVTLRCSPRSGDLSVYWYQQSLDQGLQFLIQYYNGEERAKGNILERFSAQQFPDLHSELNLSSLELGDSALYFCASSVGSGGAYEQYFGPGTRLTVT.

V gene TRBV7-2 combines with J gene TRBJ1-2, with 7 nucleotides matching TRBD1. The CDR3 is 14 amino acids. Trimming at V came to 5 bases and at J to 7 bases, leaving 10 bases not matched to a gene. The germline V gene encodes CDR1 SGHTA and CDR2 FQGNSA. The CDR3 loop reads CASSVLTGAGGYTF. CDR3 coding DNA: TGTGCCAGCAGCGTCCTTACAGGGGCTGGTGGCTACACCTTC.

The chain recombines TRBV7-9 with TRBJ2-7; 8 bases agree with TRBD2. The CDR3 is 17 residues long. In germline, CDR1 is SEHNR, CDR2 FQNEAQ (reference sequence). V shed 5 bases, J shed 3 bases, and the junction held 15 bases outside the gene matches. The CDR3 sequence is CASSPRVEAGEGYEQYF. In nucleotides, the CDR3 is TGTGCCAGCAGCCCCCGGGTCGAAGCGGGAGAGGGCTACGAGCAGTACTTC.

V usage is TRBV6-6 and J usage is TRBJ2-1; D possibly corresponds to TRBD2 (5 bases). The CDR3 is 15 residues long. Trimming shortened V by 3 bases and J by 7 bases, and 16 bases separated the two germline ends. The germline gives CDR1 MNHNY, CDR2 SVGAGI (reference sequence). The DNA of the CDR3 is TGTGCCAGCAGTTATGGGGAACTAGTCGATAATGAGCAGTTCTTC. Its protein product is CASSYGELVDNEQFF.

The gene calls are TRBV7-9 and TRBJ2-1; possibly TRBD2 for D (6 bases). The germline gives CDR1 SEHNR, CDR2 FQNEAQ (reference sequence). Trimming cost V 5 bases and J 6 bases, with 20 bases left between them. This CDR3 comprises 16 residues. The CDR3 here is CASSAYYSGDGNEQFF. The CDR3, as DNA: TGTGCCAGCAGCGCCTACTATAGCGGAGATGGCAATGAGCAGTTCTTC.

This clone is termed large. V is TRBV2 and J is TRBJ1-1; 11 bases line up with TRBD1. Germline trimming cut 8 bases from V and 3 bases from J; bases unmatched to any gene: 2. CDR3 size: 13 residues. Per germline, CDR1 SNHLY and CDR2 FYNNEI. Here the CDR3 DNA reads TGTGCCAGCGGGACAGGGGGTCACACTGAAGCTTTCTTT. This gives the protein CASGTGGHTEAFF. The variable domain in full, completed from reference TRBV2 and TRBJ1-1, reads EPEVTQTPSHQVTQMGQEVILRCVPISNHLYFYWYRQILGQKVEFLVSFYNNEISEKSEIFDDQFSVERPDGSNFTLKIRSTKLEDSAMYFCASGTGGHTEAFFGQGTRLTVV.

The table lists this clone with a count of one. The genes are TRBV30 and TRBJ1-1; the match to TRBD1 covers 10 bases. The germline gives CDR1 GTSNPN, CDR2 SVGIG (reference sequence). The CDR3 consists of 14 residues. V dropped 2 bases and J dropped 4; count of bases not matched to a gene: 4. The CDR3 reads CAWSMTGGLTEAFF. The DNA for the CDR3 is TGTGCCTGGAGTATGACAGGGGGCCTCACTGAAGCTTTCTTT. Full variable domain (missing parts from reference TRBV30 and TRBJ1-1): SQTIHQWPATLVQPVGSPLSLECTVEGTSNPNLYWYRQAAGRGLQLLFYSVGIGQISSEVPQNLSASRPQDRQFILSSKKLLLSDSGFYLCAWSMTGGLTEAFFGQGTRLTVV.

This chain connects TRBV11-1 to TRBJ2-2; D uncertain. There are 14 residues in the CDR3. Germline assignment: CDR1 SGHAT and CDR2 FQDESV (reference sequence). With 1 base removed from V and 3 bases from J, the gap between germline ends came to 6 bases. CDR3 DNA sequence: TGTGCCAGCAGCTTAGACAGCTACACCGGGGAGCTGTTTTTT. It translates to CASSLDSYTGELFF.

The chain combines TRBV6-6 with TRBJ1-2; tentative D call: TRBD1 (6 bases). The CDR3 has 13 amino acids. V was shortened by 5 bases and J by 4 bases, with 11 bases between the two germline ends. Germline CDR1 is MNHNY and CDR2 is SVGAGI (reference sequence). CDR3 protein: CASSTDRFYGYTF. As DNA, the CDR3 is TGTGCCAGCAGTACCGACAGGTTCTATGGCTACACCTTC.